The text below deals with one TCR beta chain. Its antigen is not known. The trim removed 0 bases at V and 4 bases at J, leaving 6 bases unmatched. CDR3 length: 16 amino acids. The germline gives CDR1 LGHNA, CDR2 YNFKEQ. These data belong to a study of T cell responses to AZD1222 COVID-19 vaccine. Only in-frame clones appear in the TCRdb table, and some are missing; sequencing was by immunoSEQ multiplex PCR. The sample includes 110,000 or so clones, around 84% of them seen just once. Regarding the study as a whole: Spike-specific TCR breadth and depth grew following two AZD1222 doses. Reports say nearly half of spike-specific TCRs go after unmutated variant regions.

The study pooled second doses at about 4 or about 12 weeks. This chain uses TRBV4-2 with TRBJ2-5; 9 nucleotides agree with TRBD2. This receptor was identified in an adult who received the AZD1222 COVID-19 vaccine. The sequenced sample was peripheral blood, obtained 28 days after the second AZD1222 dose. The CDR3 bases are TGTGCCAGCAGCCAAGATGGCGGGGGGGCTCTAGAGACCCAGTACTTC. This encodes CASSQDGGGALETQYF.